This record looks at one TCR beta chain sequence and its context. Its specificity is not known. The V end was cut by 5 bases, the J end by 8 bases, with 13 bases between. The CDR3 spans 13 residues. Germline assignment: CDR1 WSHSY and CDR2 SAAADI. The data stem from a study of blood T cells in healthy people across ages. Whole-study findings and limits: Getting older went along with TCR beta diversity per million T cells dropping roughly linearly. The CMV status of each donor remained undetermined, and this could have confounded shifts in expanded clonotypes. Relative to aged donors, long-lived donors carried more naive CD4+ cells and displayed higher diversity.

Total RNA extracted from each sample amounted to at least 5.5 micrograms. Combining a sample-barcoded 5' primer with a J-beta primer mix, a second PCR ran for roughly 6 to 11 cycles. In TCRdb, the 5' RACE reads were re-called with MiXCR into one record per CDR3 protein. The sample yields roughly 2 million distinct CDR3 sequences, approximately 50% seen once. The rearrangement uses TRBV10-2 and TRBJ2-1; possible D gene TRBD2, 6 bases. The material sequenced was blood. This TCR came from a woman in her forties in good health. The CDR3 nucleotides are TGCGCCAGCAGTTTTTTCGGGGGTGATGAGCAGTTCTTC. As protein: CASSFFGGDEQFF.